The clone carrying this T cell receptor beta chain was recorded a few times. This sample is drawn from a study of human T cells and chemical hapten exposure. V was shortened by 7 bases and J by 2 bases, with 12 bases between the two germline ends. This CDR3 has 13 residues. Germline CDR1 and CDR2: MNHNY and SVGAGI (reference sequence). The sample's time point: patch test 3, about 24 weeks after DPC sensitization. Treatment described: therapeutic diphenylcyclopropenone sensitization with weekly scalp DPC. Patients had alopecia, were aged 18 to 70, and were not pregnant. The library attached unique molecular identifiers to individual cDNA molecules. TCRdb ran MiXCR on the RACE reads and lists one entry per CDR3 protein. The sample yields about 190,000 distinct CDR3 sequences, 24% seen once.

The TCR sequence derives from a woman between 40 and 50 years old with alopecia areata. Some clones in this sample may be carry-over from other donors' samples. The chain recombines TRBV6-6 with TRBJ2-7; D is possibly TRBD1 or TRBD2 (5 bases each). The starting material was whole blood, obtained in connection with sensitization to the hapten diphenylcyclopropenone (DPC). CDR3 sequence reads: CASTLARAYEQYF. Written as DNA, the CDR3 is TGTGCCAGCACCCTAGCCAGGGCCTACGAGCAGTACTTC.